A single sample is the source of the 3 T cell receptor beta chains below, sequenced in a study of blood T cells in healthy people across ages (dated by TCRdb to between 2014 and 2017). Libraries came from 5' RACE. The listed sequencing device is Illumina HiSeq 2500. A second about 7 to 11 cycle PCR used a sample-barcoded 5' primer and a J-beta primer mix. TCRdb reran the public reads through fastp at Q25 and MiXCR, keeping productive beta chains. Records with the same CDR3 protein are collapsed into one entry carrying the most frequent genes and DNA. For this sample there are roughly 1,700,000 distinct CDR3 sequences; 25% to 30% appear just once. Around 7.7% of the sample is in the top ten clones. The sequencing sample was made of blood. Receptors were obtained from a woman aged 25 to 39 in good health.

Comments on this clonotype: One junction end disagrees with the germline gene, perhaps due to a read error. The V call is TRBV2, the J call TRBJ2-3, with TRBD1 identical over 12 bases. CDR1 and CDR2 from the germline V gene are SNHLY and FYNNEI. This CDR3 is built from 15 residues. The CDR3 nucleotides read TGTGCCAGCAGCAGGGACAGGGGGCGTCCAGATACGCGGTATTTT. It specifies CASSRDRGRPDTRYF.

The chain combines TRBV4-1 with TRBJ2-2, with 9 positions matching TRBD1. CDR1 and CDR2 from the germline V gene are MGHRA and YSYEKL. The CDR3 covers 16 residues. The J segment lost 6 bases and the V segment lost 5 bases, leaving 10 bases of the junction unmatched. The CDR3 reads CASSSTPGQGPGELFF. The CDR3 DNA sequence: TGCGCCAGCAGCTCCACCCCGGGACAGGGCCCCGGGGAGCTGTTTTTT.

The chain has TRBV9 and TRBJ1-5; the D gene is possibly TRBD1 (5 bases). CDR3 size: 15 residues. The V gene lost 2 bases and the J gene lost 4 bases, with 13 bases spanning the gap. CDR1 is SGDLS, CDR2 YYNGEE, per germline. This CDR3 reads CASSVGGATNQPQHF. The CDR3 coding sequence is TGTGCCAGCAGCGTTGGGGGAGCCACTAATCAGCCCCAGCATTTT.